This T cell receptor beta chain was captured in a study of cytomegalovirus exposure and HLA in healthy donors. A multiplex PCR was run with 60 Vbeta primers and 13 Jbeta primers. Method: immunoSEQ multiplex PCR; TCRdb's copy keeps in-frame clones and lacks some. In the table there are under 170,000 clones, 75% to 85% of which are singletons. This receptor was taken from a man in his forties or fifties in good health and CMV-seropositive. Sequenced material: PBMCs.

The chain's CDR3 is CASSLFGNTGELFF. The DNA of the CDR3 is TGTGCCAGCAGCTTGTTCGGTAACACCGGGGAGCTGTTTTTT. The rearrangement joins TRBV11-3 to TRBJ2-2; no clear D. The V end was cut by 3 bases, the J end by 2 bases, with 7 bases between. The germline V gene encodes CDR1 SGHNT and CDR2 YENEEA. This CDR3 is 14 amino acids long.